This TCR beta chain was documented in a study of T cell repertoires in cytomegalovirus infection. Study-level background: Well-studied HLA-B-restricted CMV epitopes were used in the study alongside recently identified HLA-C-restricted ones. Both a matching HLA type and CMV infection were indicated by public TCR beta signatures. Study findings and constraints: CMV carriers with the relevant HLA were identified by cumulative public TCR beta family frequency. In two of eight donors, the top clonotype was HLA-C-restricted CMV-specific.

The CDR3 totals 11 residues. Germline CDR1 is SGHTA and CDR2 is FQGNSA. V lost 2 bases to trimming and J lost 11 bases, with 7 bases between them. From the reads, TCRdb called clonotypes with MiXCR, one entry per CDR3 protein. The table shows 400,000 to 600,000 distinct CDR3 sequences, with 42% occurring only once. As concerns this clonotype: Its specificity is not known.

The chain joins TRBV7-2 to TRBJ2-4; D may correspond to TRBD1 or TRBD2 (5 bases each). This specimen consisted of cultured PBMCs, obtained from culture after CMV antigen stimulation. The sequence was obtained from a human donor in good health (CMV status not recorded). Some clones in this sample may be carry-over from other donors' samples. The CDR3 DNA is TGTGCCAGCAGCTTAAAGGGACTTCAGTACTTC. It yields the protein CASSLKGLQYF.